The clone carrying this TCR beta chain showed up just a few times. The antigen remains undetermined. This specimen belongs to a study of T cell repertoires in cytomegalovirus infection. TCRdb re-analysed the reads in MiXCR, keeping a single row per CDR3 protein. The table lists fewer than 1,000,000 distinct CDR3 sequences, around 32% of them singletons. The TCR comes from a human donor in good health (CMV status not recorded). Some clones in this sample may be carry-over from other donors' samples. Material: cultured CD8+ T cells from PBMCs, obtained from culture after CMV antigen stimulation.

CDR3 sequence (DNA): TGTGCCAGCAGGGCCCCTGGCTACGAGCAGTACGTC. As protein: CASRAPGYEQYV. V gene TRBV6-1 combines with J gene TRBJ2-7, with unresolved D. There are 12 residues in the CDR3. V was shortened by 6 bases and J by 3 bases, with 9 bases between the two germline ends. CDR1 is MNHNS, CDR2 SASEGT, per germline.